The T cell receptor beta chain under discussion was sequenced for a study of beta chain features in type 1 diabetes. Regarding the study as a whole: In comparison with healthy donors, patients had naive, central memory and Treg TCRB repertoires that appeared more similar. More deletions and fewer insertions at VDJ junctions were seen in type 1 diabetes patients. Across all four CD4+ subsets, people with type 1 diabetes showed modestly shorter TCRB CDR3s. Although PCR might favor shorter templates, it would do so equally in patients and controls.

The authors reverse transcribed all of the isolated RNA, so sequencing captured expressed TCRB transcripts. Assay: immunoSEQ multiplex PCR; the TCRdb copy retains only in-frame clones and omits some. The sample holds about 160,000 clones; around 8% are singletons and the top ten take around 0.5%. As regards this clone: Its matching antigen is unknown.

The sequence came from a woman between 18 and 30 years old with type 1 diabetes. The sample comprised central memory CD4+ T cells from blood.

For the CDR3, the DNA is TGTGCCAGCAAGGAGGGGCCCTATGGCTACACCTTC. The encoded protein is CASKEGPYGYTF. The chain links TRBV6-5 to TRBJ1-2; D is perhaps TRBD1 (5 bases). The V end lost 7 bases, the J end lost 4 bases, and 10 bases lay between the germline ends. The CDR3 covers 12 residues. In germline, CDR1 is MNHEY, CDR2 SVGAGI.